These 4 T cell receptor beta chains came from one sample sequenced in a study of CD8+CD57+ T cells in acquired aplastic anemia. CDR3 and TCR beta VDJ profiling relied on genomic DNA as the template. TCRdb called the reads again in MiXCR, with one record for every CDR3 protein. The repertoire consists of about 160,000 distinct CDR3 sequences, with around 50% occurring once and the leading ten covering approximately 2.8%. Sequencing was done on patients that had shown CD8+CD57+ cell expansion by flow cytometry. Sequencing was done on a sample of sorted CD4+, CD8+, or CD8+CD57+ T cells (not recorded which) from PBMCs. The receptors stem from a human donor with aplastic anemia.

The V and J genes are TRBV20-1 and TRBJ1-2; D call uncertain. Germline-derived CDR1 and CDR2 are DFQATT and SNEGSKA (reference sequence). The CDR3 length is 11 residues. The CDR3 region is CSYKGTHGYTF. In DNA form, the CDR3 reads TGCAGCTACAAGGGCACTCATGGCTACACCTTC.

This clonotype was recorded many times. The CDR3, as DNA: TGTGCCAGCAGTGTAGATTCGAACACTGAAGCTTTCTTT. It translates to CASSVDSNTEAFF. The chain links TRBV6-1 to TRBJ1-1; no clear D gene. Germline values: CDR1 MNHNS, CDR2 SASEGT. The CDR3 contains 13 residues. Trimming took off 4 bases at V and 1 base at J, with 7 bases between the two ends.

In regard to this clonotype: Given the absence of the conserved phenylalanine or tryptophan at the CDR3 end, a read error is likely. V is TRBV24-1 and J is TRBJ2-3; maybe TRBD2 (7 bases). CDR3 size: 14 residues. Germline V CDR1 and CDR2: KGHDR, SFDVKD. The CDR3 DNA follows: TGCGCCACCAGTGAGAGGGGGGGTGCAGATACGCAGTATGTT. It yields the protein CATSERGGADTQYV.

This clonotype was detected many times. The V and J genes are TRBV20-1 and TRBJ2-1; weak D call: TRBD2 (5 bases). From germline, CDR1 is DFQATT and CDR2 SNEGSKA (reference sequence). V lost 6 bases to trimming and J lost 5 bases, with 20 bases between them. The CDR3 contains 15 residues. Here the CDR3 reads CSAPGGSGRDNEQFF. CDR3 nucleotides: TGCAGTGCCCCAGGAGGTTCCGGGCGGGACAATGAGCAGTTCTTC.